Sequencing of this TCR beta chain was carried out in a study of regulatory dendritic cells for organ transplantation. Libraries were prepared by immunoSEQ multiplex PCR; TCRdb keeps only in-frame clonotypes and omits some of them. In the table there are 25,000 to 30,000 clones, 82% of which are singletons. Naive CD45RA+ and memory CD45RO+ CD4+ or CD8+ T cells were FACS-sorted. From germline, CDR1 is SGHRS and CDR2 YFSETQ. The length of the CDR3 is 16 residues. J gave up 6 bases and V 7 bases, and 12 bases lay outside the gene matches. Findings of the study overall: Naive T cells showed high diversity, memory cells less, memory CD8+ least. Considerable individual heterogeneity was seen in alloreactive memory CD8+ T cells. Memory CD8+ clonal expansion seemed more limited with regulatory than mature dendritic cells.

To note about this clone: Its antigen remains unknown.

What was sequenced was naive CD8+ T cells from blood. The sample's subset: CD45RA+ naive T cells. The receptor was isolated from a human donor in good health. The chain is built from TRBV5-1 and TRBJ2-1; 11 bases match TRBD1. In DNA form, the CDR3 reads TGCGCCAGCGAAGCCCAACCGGGACAGGGGGGCAATGAGCAGTTCTTC. Its protein product is CASEAQPGQGGNEQFF.